Described below is a single TCR beta chain sequence and its context. Its antigen is unidentified. The data derive from a study of T cell responses to AZD1222 COVID-19 vaccine. At the level of the study: Combined were second doses at about 4 or about 12 weeks.

Study-level results: Spike-specific TCR repertoires showed rising breadth and depth after two AZD1222 doses. Donors skewed white British and female; clonal diversity was possibly underestimated. Repertoire sampling occurred only after the peak T cell response.

Trimming removed 6 bases from V and 0 bases from J; junction bases left unmatched: 4. The CDR3 totals 15 residues. Germline lookup yields CDR1 MNHEY and CDR2 SMNVEV (reference sequence). The data were produced by immunoSEQ multiplex PCR, yet TCRdb's version contains in-frame clones alone and is incomplete. The table lists some 150,000 clones, just over 90% of them singletons. The sequencing used peripheral blood, collected on day 0 of AZD1222 vaccination. The chain joins TRBV27 to TRBJ1-5, with TRBD1 matching over 8 bases. The origin of this receptor is an adult in good health. DNA of the CDR3: TGTGCCAGCAGAAGGACAGGGAATAGCAATCAGCCCCAGCATTTT. Its protein product is CASRRTGNSNQPQHF.